These T cell receptor beta chains were read from a single sample in a study of multiple sclerosis patients with progressive multifocal leukoencephalopathy. Assay used: immunoSEQ multiplex PCR; TCRdb lists only in-frame clones, some missing. This sample has about 33,000 clones; more than 85% occur once, and the top ten carry roughly 3.1%. The sequencing here drew on PBMCs, taken from a patient treated with natalizumab. The receptors come from a human donor with progressive multifocal leukoencephalopathy. CDR3s include the opening cysteine and the closing phenylalanine or tryptophan. A D gene is named only where the DNA matches it firmly. Clone size is stated in some rows and not others, as once, few, many or a class when expanded.

j_call v_call clone_size d_call cdr3_nt cdr3_aa
TRBJ2-5 TRBV7-3 NA TRBD1 TGTGCCAGCAGCTCCGGGACAGGGGGACAAGAGACCCAGTACTTC CASSSGTGGQETQYF
TRBJ1-1 TRBV5-4 NA NA TGTGCCAGCAGCCCTGGGACACCGAACACTGAAGCTTTCTTT CASSPGTPNTEAFF
TRBJ1-2 TRBV10-3 NA TRBD1 TGTGCCATCACCAACTCGGGGCAGGGGGGATTGGGCTATGGCTACACCTTC CAITNSGQGGLGYGYTF
TRBJ1-6 TRBV2 NA TRBD1 TGTGCCAGCAGTGTTGAGAGGGACAGGCGTTCACCCCTCCACTTT CASSVERDRRSPLHF
TRBJ1-1 TRBV9 NA TRBD1 TGTGCCAGCACGCAGGGGGTTATGAACACTGAAGCTTTCTTT CASTQGVMNTEAFF
TRBJ1-4 TRBV2 few TRBD1 TGTGCCAGCACAAGGGACAGGGATCCGTTTTTT CASTRDRDPFF
TRBJ2-7 TRBV7-8 NA TRBD2 TGTGCCAGCAGCTTAATGTGGACTAGCGGGAGGGCAGCCTACGAGCAGTACTTC CASSLMWTSGRAAYEQYF
TRBJ2-7 TRBV5-6 NA NA TGTGCCAGCAGCTTCCGGGCTTTCGGCTCCTACGAGCAGTACTTC CASSFRAFGSYEQYF
TRBJ1-5 TRBV5-8 once NA TGTGCCAGCAGCTTTTTAGTACAGGGCAATCAGCCCCAGCATTTT CASSFLVQGNQPQHF
TRBJ2-1 TRBV11-2 NA TRBD2 TGTGCCAGCAGCTTAGGTAACGTAGCGGGAGGCAGGAGCAATGAGCAGTTCTTC CASSLGNVAGGRSNEQFF
TRBJ2-1 TRBV15 NA TRBD1 TGTGCCACCAGCAGAGAGGCCAGGAGACAGGGGGCCGATGAGCAGTTCTTC CATSREARRQGADEQFF
TRBJ2-7 TRBV6-5 once NA TGTGCCAGCAAGTCTTTCGCAAGAAGTTACGAGCAGTACTTC CASKSFARSYEQYF
TRBJ2-5 TRBV9 NA TRBD2 TGTGCCAGCAGCACGGGACTAGCGGGGAGGGAAGAGACCCAGTACTTC CASSTGLAGREETQYF
TRBJ2-7 TRBV19 NA NA TGTGCCAGTAGTCCATTGAGCAGGGACCGCGAGCAGTACTTC CASSPLSRDREQYF
TRBJ1-4 TRBV19 NA NA TGTGCCAGTAGAGTGGGTGATGAAAAACTGTTTTTT CASRVGDEKLFF
TRBJ1-5 TRBV11-2 NA NA TGTGCCAGCAGCCTAGAGAGGGGGCAGCCCCAGCATTTT CASSLERGQPQHF
TRBJ2-7 TRBV10-3 NA NA TGTGCCATCAGTGACGGGTGGGTGGCCTACGAGCAGTACTTC CAISDGWVAYEQYF